The text below deals with one T cell receptor (beta chain). These data come from a study of siplizumab effects on memory and regulatory T cells. Trimming cost V 6 bases and J 2 bases; bases outside gene matches: 2. The CDR3 has 13 amino acids. Germline CDR1 is MDHEN and CDR2 is SYDVKM. Sequenced by immunoSEQ multiplex PCR; TCRdb stores in-frame clones only, minus some. This table holds 75,000 to 95,000 clones, around 90% found once. The rearrangement links TRBV28 to TRBJ2-7, with 9 bases matching TRBD2. The clonotype originates from a human donor in good health. Input material: CD4+ T cells sorted from blood. The CDR3 spells CASRLAGAYEQYF. The CDR3 DNA reads TGTGCCAGCAGGTTAGCGGGAGCCTACGAGCAGTACTTC.